The 16 T cell receptor beta chains presented below share a single source sample, sequenced in a study of shared clonotypes between healthy human individuals. Profiling relied on immunoSEQ multiplex PCR, and the TCRdb table lists in-frame clones only, not all of them. The data contain approximately 2.1 million clones, more than 80% of them seen just once; the ten biggest clones take up about 0.37%. The sample comprised naive CD4+ T cells from PBMCs. Subset meaning: CD45RA+ positively selected. These receptors were taken from a man between 18 and 29 years old in good health. Some clones in this sample may be carry-over from other donors' samples.

Comment on this clone: This same CDR3 is encoded by further DNA sequences in the sample. The rearrangement joins TRBV6-5 to TRBJ1-1; D not resolved. V was trimmed by 0 bases and J by 1 base, leaving 3 bases between them. The CDR3 is 13 amino acids. Germline V gene lookup returns CDR1 MNHEY and CDR2 SVGAGI. The CDR3 spells CASSYSRNTEAFF. CDR3 DNA sequence: TGTGCCAGCAGTTACTCTCGGAACACTGAAGCTTTCTTT.

The chain is built from TRBV7-7 and TRBJ2-2, with D tentatively TRBD1 or TRBD2 (5 bases each). The CDR3 consists of 14 residues. The V end was cut by 5 bases, the J end by 6 bases, with 13 bases between. Germline V lookup: CDR1 SSHAT, CDR2 FNYEAQ (reference sequence). CDR3 sequence (DNA): TGTGCCAGCAGCCGGGACCTAAATGCCGGGGAGCTGTTTTTT. It codes for CASSRDLNAGELFF.

The chain uses TRBV11-2 and TRBJ2-3, with 11 bases aligning to TRBD2. The CDR3 spans 16 residues. Germline V gene sequence: CDR1 SGHAT, CDR2 FQNNGV. The V gene end was trimmed by 1 base and the J gene end by 8 bases; junction bases not matched to a gene: 8. CDR3 sequence (DNA): TGTGCCAGCAGCTTAGTTAGCGGGAGGGCCGGGGTTACGCAGTATTTT. Translating gives CASSLVSGRAGVTQYF.

The chain employs TRBV7-9 and TRBJ1-1, with unresolved D. V was pared by 5 bases and J by 3 bases, with 10 bases between. This CDR3 has 13 residues. Germline values: CDR1 SEHNR, CDR2 FQNEAQ (reference sequence). The CDR3, as DNA: TGTGCCAGCAGCCGCACAGCGGACACTGAAGCTTTCTTT. Protein sequence: CASSRTADTEAFF.

The chain carries TRBV5-6 and TRBJ1-3, with D perhaps matching TRBD1 (5 bases). The V end lost 3 bases, the J end lost 9 bases, and 16 bases lay between the germline ends. The CDR3 sequence is 14 residues long. From germline, CDR1 is SGHDT and CDR2 YYEEEE. CDR3 sequence (DNA): TGTGCCAGCAGCTCTCCGTCCCGGAGGGGCACCATATATTTT. Residues: CASSSPSRRGTIYF.

The chain employs TRBV5-4 and TRBJ2-5; 9 nucleotides align to TRBD2. V lost 0 bases and J lost 1; bases outside the gene matches: 4. The length of the CDR3 is 16 residues. Germline V gives CDR1 SGHNT, CDR2 YYREEE (reference sequence). The CDR3 bases are TGTGCCAGCAGCTTGGGGCTAGCGGGAACCCAAGAGACCCAGTACTTC. Amino acid sequence: CASSLGLAGTQETQYF.

The chain uses TRBV11-2 and TRBJ2-5; TRBD2 is a possible D gene (6 bases). TRBJ2-7 explains the end of the DNA better; the J call may be wrong. CDR1 is SGHAT and CDR2 is FQNNGV in the germline V gene. This CDR3 is built from 15 residues. CDR3 in amino acids: CASQTSEGLKYEQYF. CDR3 nucleotide sequence: TGTGCCAGCCAAACCTCGGAGGGGCTTAAGTACGAGCAGTACTTC.

As regards this clone: The same CDR3 arises from other DNA sequences in this sample as well. The V gene is TRBV2, the J gene TRBJ2-7; 14 positions match TRBD2. Germline V lookup: CDR1 SNHLY, CDR2 FYNNEI. V gave up 6 bases and J gave up 5 bases; unmatched junction bases: 3. The CDR3 consists of 14 residues. The DNA of the CDR3 is TGTGCCAGCAGGGGGGGACTAGCGGGAGACGAGCAGTACTTC. This gives the protein CASRGGLAGDEQYF.

The V gene is TRBV6-1, the J gene TRBJ2-5; D unresolved. From germline, CDR1 is MNHNS and CDR2 SASEGT. The CDR3 is 14 amino acids. Trimming removed 1 base from V and 1 base from J, with 7 bases in between. CDR3 nucleotide sequence: TGTGCCAGCAGTGAAGGGAGTCTCCAAGAGACCCAGTACTTC. Its protein is CASSEGSLQETQYF.

The rearrangement uses TRBV2 and TRBJ1-1; D is ambiguous. Per the germline V gene, CDR1 is SNHLY and CDR2 is FYNNEI. V shed 6 bases and J shed 7 bases, with 15 bases lying between them. The CDR3 spans 13 residues. CDR3 loop: CASRPPAGGEAFF. The CDR3 bases are TGTGCCAGCAGACCTCCGGCGGGCGGTGAAGCTTTCTTT.

This chain uses TRBV6-5 with TRBJ1-4; 8 bases map to TRBD1. The CDR3 runs 15 residues. Trimming removed 6 bases from V and 0 bases from J; junction bases left unmatched: 3. Germline CDR1 MNHEY, CDR2 SVGAGI. CDR3 region: CASRTGGATNEKLFF. The DNA for the CDR3 is TGTGCCAGCAGAACAGGGGGAGCAACTAATGAAAAACTGTTTTTT.

This chain uses TRBV28 with TRBJ2-1; 10 bases fit TRBD1. Germline loops: CDR1 MDHEN, CDR2 SYDVKM. The CDR3 is made up of 15 amino acids. Unmatched junction bases numbered 9, after V lost 4 bases and J lost 9 bases. Here the CDR3 DNA reads TGTGCCAGCAGTTCTGGACAGGGGGGGTTCAGTGAGCAGTTCTTC. Amino acid sequence: CASSSGQGGFSEQFF.

The chain couples TRBV7-3 to TRBJ1-5; the D is unclear. Germline V gene sequence: CDR1 SGHTA, CDR2 FQGTGA. V shed 2 bases and J shed 6 bases, with 8 bases lying between them. The CDR3 consists of 13 residues. CDR3 residues: CASSLGGSQPQHF. CDR3 nucleotide sequence: TGTGCCAGCAGCTTAGGCGGGAGTCAGCCCCAGCATTTT.

This sequence joins TRBV28 and TRBJ2-7; 9 bases map to TRBD1. V lost 4 bases, J lost 2 bases, and 9 bases stayed unmatched. CDR3 length equals 16 residues. Germline loops: CDR1 MDHEN, CDR2 SYDVKM. The CDR3 here is CASSSVRTGVAYEQYF. The CDR3 nucleotides are TGTGCCAGCAGTTCCGTAAGGACAGGGGTCGCCTACGAGCAGTACTTC.

V is TRBV5-1 and J is TRBJ1-1; D may be TRBD1 (5 bases). V shed 6 bases and J shed 0 bases, with 12 bases lying between them. This CDR3 comprises 14 residues. Germline V gene lookup returns CDR1 SGHRS and CDR2 YFSETQ. CDR3 region: CASTLGQVNTEAFF. DNA of the CDR3: TGCGCCAGCACTCTGGGGCAGGTGAACACTGAAGCTTTCTTT.

The genes are TRBV4-2 and TRBJ2-3; D gene unclear. This CDR3 is 12 amino acids long. V lost 0 bases to trimming and J lost 7 bases, with 5 bases between them. Germline V lookup: CDR1 LGHNA, CDR2 YNFKEQ. CDR3 region: CASSQEGNTQYF. CDR3 nucleotide sequence: TGTGCCAGCAGCCAAGAAGGGAATACGCAGTATTTT.